One sample yielded the 14 T cell receptor beta chains listed below, sequenced in a study of cytomegalovirus exposure and HLA in healthy donors. PCR was performed using 60 Vbeta and 13 Jbeta primers. Assay used: immunoSEQ multiplex PCR; TCRdb lists only in-frame clones, some missing. Among about 120,000 clones, 55% to 65% were seen once, and the ten largest hold more than 8.5%. What was sequenced was PBMCs. These receptors were obtained from a man aged 40-49 years in good health and CMV-seropositive.

The chain combines TRBV27 with TRBJ1-1, with TRBD1 as a possible D gene (5 bases). This CDR3 is 14 amino acids long. Germline values: CDR1 MNHEY, CDR2 SMNVEV (reference sequence). Trimming shortened V by 3 bases and J by 6 bases, and 14 bases separated the two germline ends. This chain's CDR3 is CASSLVGSGAEAFF. The CDR3 coding sequence is TGTGCCAGCAGTTTGGTAGGGTCGGGGGCTGAAGCTTTCTTT.

The count of this clone is one. The chain uses TRBV9 and TRBJ2-5; possibly TRBD1 for D (6 bases). This CDR3 region has 15 residues. Germline loops: CDR1 SGDLS, CDR2 YYNGEE. V gave up 1 base and J gave up 3 bases, with 13 bases separating them. The CDR3: CASSVSSWDKETQYF. In DNA, the CDR3 is TGTGCCAGCAGCGTATCCAGTTGGGACAAAGAGACCCAGTACTTC.

The V call is TRBV7-2, the J call TRBJ1-2; weak D call: TRBD1 (5 bases). CDR1 and CDR2 (germline): SGHTA, FQGNSA. V gave up 6 bases and J gave up 4 bases, with 15 bases separating them. This CDR3 is built from 14 residues. In nucleotides, the CDR3 is TGTGCCAGCAGGTTGGGGGGAGGGAGCTATGGCTACACCTTC. It is translated as CASRLGGGSYGYTF.

The chain carries TRBV29-1 and TRBJ2-3; no firm D call. The V end was cut by 4 bases, the J end by 6 bases, with 14 bases between. Germline CDR1 and CDR2: SQVTM and ANQGSEA. The CDR3 loop spans 13 amino acids. CDR3 sequence (DNA): TGCAGCGTTGGCGTCGAAGGAGCGGATACGCAGTATTTT. Its protein is CSVGVEGADTQYF.

The chain couples TRBV2 to TRBJ1-5; TRBD1 matches at 10 bases. Germline values: CDR1 SNHLY, CDR2 FYNNEI. CDR3 length: 14 amino acids. V gave up 2 bases and J gave up 7 bases; unmatched junction bases: 2. The CDR3 loop is CASSERTGGQPQHF. The CDR3 DNA is TGTGCCAGCAGTGAAAGGACAGGGGGACAGCCCCAGCATTTT.

V and J are TRBV6-5 and TRBJ2-3; 10 positions agree with TRBD1. The V gene end was trimmed by 6 bases and the J gene end by 6 bases; junction bases not matched to a gene: 6. The CDR3 loop spans 14 amino acids. Germline V CDR1 and CDR2: MNHEY, SVGAGI. CDR3 sequence: CASRRQGALDTQYF. The CDR3 nucleotides are TGTGCCAGCAGACGACAGGGGGCTTTGGATACGCAGTATTTT.

This clone is a singleton in its sample. The chain employs TRBV9 and TRBJ1-4; no clear D gene. V was clipped by 2 bases and J by 6 bases, with 14 bases between them. The germline gives CDR1 SGDLS, CDR2 YYNGEE. The CDR3 is made up of 15 amino acids. CDR3 sequence reads: CASSVLGNWDEKLFF. The CDR3 DNA sequence: TGTGCCAGCAGCGTCCTCGGGAATTGGGATGAAAAACTGTTTTTT.

This chain connects TRBV5-4 to TRBJ1-3; D might be TRBD1 (6 bases). The ends were cut back, 1 base at V and 3 bases at J, with 11 bases in the middle. This CDR3 is built from 15 residues. Germline values: CDR1 SGHNT, CDR2 YYREEE (reference sequence). This chain's CDR3 is CASSLQGIGGNTIYF. The CDR3 coding sequence is TGTGCCAGCAGCTTGCAGGGGATAGGTGGAAACACCATATATTTT.

The V and J genes are TRBV5-1 and TRBJ2-2; the D is unclear. With 1 base removed from V and 0 bases from J, the gap between germline ends came to 10 bases. Germline V gene lookup returns CDR1 SGHRS and CDR2 YFSETQ. This CDR3 has 16 amino acids. Here the CDR3 reads CASSLSGIPNTGELFF. The DNA of the CDR3 is TGCGCCAGCAGCTTGTCAGGAATCCCGAACACCGGGGAGCTGTTTTTT.

The genes are TRBV7-2 and TRBJ1-1, with D uncertain. CDR3 length: 15 amino acids. Trimming took off 5 bases at V and 5 bases at J, with 18 bases between the two ends. Germline V gene data show CDR1 as SGHTA and CDR2 as FQGNSA. As DNA, the CDR3 is TGTGCCAGCAGCCCTAAAACGCACTCGGGGACTGAAGCTTTCTTT. Protein product: CASSPKTHSGTEAFF. Supplemented by reference TRBV7-2 and TRBJ1-1, the full variable domain reads GAGVSQSPSNKVTEKGKDVELRCDPISGHTALYWYRQSLGQGLEFLIYFQGNSAPDKSGLPSDRFSAERTGGSVSTLTIQRTQQEDSAVYLCASSPKTHSGTEAFFGQGTRLTVV.

The J gene is TRBJ2-1, the V gene TRBV6-4, with a possible D match to TRBD1 (7 bases). CDR1 and CDR2 (germline): MRHNA, SNTAGT. CDR3 length: 14 residues. The ends were cut back, 5 bases at V and 5 bases at J, with 13 bases in the middle. CDR3 sequence: CASSRQGGDNEQFF. CDR3 DNA: TGTGCCAGCAGTCGACAGGGCGGGGACAATGAGCAGTTCTTC.

The table lists this clone with a few counts. For the CDR3, the DNA is TGTGCCAGTACAATGGGACTAGCAGTTAAAACCGGGGAGCTGTTTTTT. Protein: CASTMGLAVKTGELFF. The rearrangement uses TRBV19 and TRBJ2-2; TRBD2 matches at 9 bases. CDR1 LNHDA and CDR2 SQIVND come from the germline V gene (reference sequence). J lost 5 bases, V lost 7 bases, and 11 bases had no gene match. This CDR3 has 16 amino acids.

For the CDR3, the DNA is TGTGCCTGGAACCTAGCGGGAGGTTACACCGGGGAGCTGTTTTTT. Residues: CAWNLAGGYTGELFF. The chain combines TRBV30 with TRBJ2-2; 11 bases fit TRBD2. Germline assignment: CDR1 GTSNPN and CDR2 SVGIG (reference sequence). The V gene end was trimmed by 4 bases and the J gene end by 3 bases; junction bases not matched to a gene: 4. CDR3 length: 15 amino acids.

The sample holds a few counts of this clone. This chain links TRBV11-2 with TRBJ2-3; D gene unclear. V was shortened by 0 bases and J by 6 bases, with 7 bases between the two germline ends. CDR1 SGHAT and CDR2 FQNNGV come from the germline V gene. The CDR3 totals 13 residues. The CDR3 reads CASSLESWDTQYF. The CDR3 coding sequence is TGTGCCAGCAGCTTAGAGAGCTGGGATACGCAGTATTTT.